This T cell receptor (beta chain) was found in a study of shared clonotypes between healthy human individuals. The CDR3 sequence is 13 residues long. Germline CDR1 and CDR2: SGHNT and YYREEE (reference sequence). The V and J ends lost 3 bases and 6 bases, in that order; junction bases with no gene match: 3. Source study methods: Without quality scores, immunoSEQ junctional reads could not be filtered like full-length reads. Profiled with immunoSEQ multiplex PCR; TCRdb holds only in-frame clones, not every one. D and trimming come from the DNA, and the V and J calls and clone size come from that table. The table records 550,000 to 600,000 clones, 95% to 98% of them present only once. General observations from the study: Naive subsets typically showed greater estimated richness than memory subsets.

As for this clone: Its specificity is not known.

CD45RO-negative, CCR7-selected cells formed the naive CD8 fraction, which excluded terminally differentiated effector memory CD45RA+ cells. The study enrolled healthy HIV-negative adults without recent acute infections or vaccinations as donors. The chain joins TRBV5-4 to TRBJ2-1; 7 nucleotides match TRBD2. The sequence derives from a man aged 25 to 40 in good health. Sequenced sample: naive CD8+ T cells sorted from blood. The CDR3 sequence is CASSWGLPNEQFF. CDR3 nucleotides: TGTGCCAGCAGCTGGGGACTACCCAATGAGCAGTTCTTC.